These 3 T cell receptor beta chains came from one sample sequenced in a study of T cell repertoires in cytomegalovirus infection. TCRdb reprocessed the reads with MiXCR, giving one entry per CDR3 protein. The table shows fewer than 550,000 distinct CDR3 sequences, with 31% occurring only once. The sequenced sample was PBMCs. All receptors come from a human donor in good health (CMV status not recorded). Some clones in this sample may be carry-over from other donors' samples.

This clonotype was observed many times. The chain joins TRBV7-2 to TRBJ2-7, with 10 bases identical to TRBD2. V lost 8 bases, J lost 6 bases, and 7 bases stayed unmatched. The CDR3 length is 13 residues. Germline V gives CDR1 SGHTA, CDR2 FQGNSA. CDR3 amino acids: CASCGTSASEQYF. The CDR3 nucleotides read TGTGCCAGCTGTGGGACTAGCGCTAGCGAGCAGTACTTC.

V gene TRBV6-5 combines with J gene TRBJ2-2, with TRBD1 matching over 7 bases. CDR1 and CDR2 from the germline V gene are MNHEY and SVGAGI. This CDR3 region has 15 residues. Trimming removed 6 bases from V and 5 bases from J; junction bases left unmatched: 9. CDR3 DNA: TGTGCCAGCAGACCCGCGACAGGGTGGACCGGGGAGCTGTTTTTT. As protein: CASRPATGWTGELFF.

This clonotype occurred a few times. The chain carries TRBV3-1 and TRBJ1-2; no clear D. CDR3 length: 12 amino acids. Trimming pared 3 bases from V and 8 bases from J, leaving 10 bases between. The germline V gene has CDR1 LGHDT and CDR2 YNNKEL (reference sequence). The CDR3 loop reads CASSQTLEGYTF. Here the CDR3 DNA reads TGTGCCAGCAGCCAGACACTCGAAGGCTACACCTTC.